This T cell receptor (beta chain) is from a study of post-analysis software for immune sequencing data. CDR1 is MNHEY and CDR2 is SMNVEV in the germline V gene (reference sequence). The CDR3 runs to 13 residues. Findings and limits, study-wide: Those with multiple sclerosis, the patient group, showed significantly lower normalized Chao1 diversity than controls. Included in a set of five TRBV segments more frequent in patients than controls were TRBV5-6, TRBV5-1 and TRBV20-1. By F measure, strong co-clustering occurred among samples prepared in the same batch.

cDNA libraries for TCR beta contained unique molecular identifiers. Each CDR3 protein gets one entry after TCRdb re-called the PCR reads with MiXCR. The sample has 400,000 to 500,000 distinct CDR3 sequences; 30% to 45% are singletons. This clonotype was seen a single time. Antigen: not known. This clonotype originated in a girl aged 2-10 years with multiple sclerosis. The chain uses TRBV27 and TRBJ2-5, with D hard to call. TRBJ2-1 matches the DNA end more closely, so the J call is doubtful. Material: blood. CDR3 in amino acids: CASSLWVNNEQFF. Here the CDR3 DNA reads TGTGCCAGCAGTTTATGGGTAAACAATGAGCAGTTCTTC.